This T cell receptor beta chain was identified during a study of cytomegalovirus exposure and HLA in healthy donors. Only a few counts were recorded for this clone. Antigen: not known. At one of its ends the junction is not consistent with the germline gene, which may arise from a read error. CDR1 and CDR2 (germline): SGHTA, FQGNSA. The CDR3 runs 17 residues. Study-wide findings and caveats: According to reports, the classifier identified cytomegalovirus status with high specificity and sensitivity.

The assay was immunoSEQ multiplex PCR, and TCRdb's table has in-frame clones only and misses some. The table has 200,000 to 250,000 clones, over 80% seen once. The sequence was obtained from a woman aged 25 to 39 in good health and CMV-seropositive. What was sequenced was PBMCs. V usage is TRBV7-2 and J usage is TRBJ1-2; maybe TRBD1 (5 bases). The CDR3 coding sequence is TGTGCCAGCAGCACACGAGCGACCGGGACGCCGAGCTATGGTTACACCTTC. This gives the protein CASSTRATGTPSYGYTF. Looking up the rest from reference TRBV7-2 and TRBJ1-2 gives the full variable domain: GAGVSQSPSNKVTEKGKDVELRCDPISGHTALYWYRQSLGQGLEFLIYFQGNSAPDKSGLPSDRFSAERTGGSVSTLTIQRTQQEDSAVYLCASSTRATGTPSYGYTFGSGTRLTVV.